Each of the 13 T cell receptor beta chains below was sequenced from the same sample in a study of blood T cell repertoires in COVID-19. Clones were sequenced by immunoSEQ multiplex PCR, and TCRdb holds only the in-frame ones, with some missing. The repertoire has roughly 290,000 clones, around 89% of them found once; the top ten carry about 0.8%. The sequencing input was peripheral blood. The receptors were gathered from a man aged 25-40 years with acute or convalescent COVID-19.

The CDR3 region is CASSVQGTAYEQYF. The CDR3 nucleotides are TGTGCCAGCAGCGTACAAGGGACAGCCTACGAGCAGTACTTC. This sequence joins TRBV7-9 and TRBJ2-7; 7 bases line up with TRBD1. Germline CDR1 is SEHNR and CDR2 is FQNEAQ (reference sequence). The CDR3 has 14 residues. The V and J ends lost 5 bases and 2 bases, in that order; junction bases with no gene match: 6.

This chain links TRBV15 with TRBJ2-1, with TRBD2 matching over 14 bases. CDR3 length: 14 amino acids. In germline, CDR1 is LNHNV, CDR2 YYDKDF (reference sequence). Trimming removed 1 base from V and 13 bases from J; junction bases left unmatched: 3. The CDR3 DNA reads TGTGCCACCAGCAGAGGGACTAGCGGGAGGCATCAGTTCTTC. It encodes CATSRGTSGRHQFF.

CDR3 in DNA: TGTGCCAGCAGCTCCCCTCCCGGACAGGGAAATTCCGTCCGGTACGAGCAGTACTTC. It codes for CASSSPPGQGNSVRYEQYF. The V gene is TRBV7-9, the J gene TRBJ2-7, with 8 bases matching TRBD1. CDR1 SEHNR and CDR2 FQNEAQ come from the germline V gene (reference sequence). The V segment lost 4 bases and the J segment 4 bases; nucleotides outside the gene matches: 21. The CDR3 length is 19 residues.

This rearrangement joins TRBV21-1 to TRBJ1-5; the table names TRBD1, a call not compared with the DNA. TRBV21-1 is given as a pseudogene. The CDR3 contains 14 residues. The CDR3 nucleotides are TGTGCCAGCAGCAATTGGCAGGGGCATCAGCCCCAGCATTTT. Translation gives CASSNWQGHQPQHF.

In the case of this clone: This same CDR3 is encoded by further DNA sequences in the sample. The gene calls are TRBV18 and TRBJ1-2; 7 bases align to TRBD1. The CDR3 loop spans 13 amino acids. Trimming cost V 2 bases and J 3 bases; bases outside gene matches: 0. Germline V lookup: CDR1 KGHSH, CDR2 LQKENI. The CDR3 here is CASSPDRDYGYTF. CDR3 nucleotides: TGTGCCAGCTCACCAGACAGGGACTATGGCTACACCTTC.

The chain links TRBV7-2 to TRBJ1-6; tentatively, D is TRBD1 (5 bases). CDR1 and CDR2 from the germline V gene are SGHTA and FQGNSA. CDR3 length: 16 amino acids. V lost 5 bases to trimming and J lost 1 base, with 12 bases between them. CDR3 sequence: CASSPRKGSYNSPLHF. As DNA, the CDR3 is TGTGCCAGCAGCCCGCGAAAGGGGTCCTATAATTCACCCCTCCACTTT.

This chain uses TRBV6-5 with TRBJ2-7; TRBD2 aligns across 7 bases. Germline V gene lookup returns CDR1 MNHEY and CDR2 SVGAGI. This CDR3 region has 16 residues. The V and J ends lost 6 bases and 2 bases, in that order; junction bases with no gene match: 13. CDR3 loop: CASSYKIGTIAYEQYF. CDR3 in DNA: TGTGCCAGCAGCTACAAAATAGGGACTATTGCCTACGAGCAGTACTTC.

This clone was observed a single time. This chain links TRBV28 with TRBJ1-2, with D possibly TRBD1 on 5 matching bases. CDR1 and CDR2 from the germline V gene are MDHEN and SYDVKM. CDR3 length: 12 residues. V lost 8 bases and J 6 bases, leaving 13 bases between the germline ends. CDR3 DNA sequence: TGTGCCAGCGTTACCCAGGGTGATGGCTACACCTTC. Amino acid sequence: CASVTQGDGYTF.

CDR3 bases: TGTGCCAGCAGCCATGGGACTAGCGGGGGGGCCAGGGAGACCCAGTACTTC. Encoded protein: CASSHGTSGGARETQYF. The V gene is TRBV4-2, the J gene TRBJ2-5, with 16 bases matching TRBD2. V lost 3 bases, J lost 5 bases, and 6 bases stayed unmatched. This CDR3 has 17 residues. CDR1 is LGHNA and CDR2 is YNFKEQ in the germline V gene.

This clone was counted a few times. The chain couples TRBV24-1 to TRBJ1-2, with 8 bases aligning to TRBD1. J lost 7 bases, V lost 3 bases, and 3 bases had no gene match. CDR3 size: 13 residues. Per germline, CDR1 KGHDR and CDR2 SFDVKD. The CDR3 here is CATSDRQGFGYTF. The CDR3 nucleotides are TGTGCCACCAGTGATCGACAGGGGTTTGGCTACACCTTC.

The chain couples TRBV11-2 to TRBJ2-2; the match to TRBD1 covers 7 bases. This CDR3 has 13 amino acids. V lost 7 bases, J lost 6 bases, and 5 bases stayed unmatched. From germline, CDR1 is SGHAT and CDR2 FQNNGV. The DNA for the CDR3 is TGTGCCAGCATACTCGGGACAGCCGGGGAGCTGTTTTTT. Its protein is CASILGTAGELFF.

The CDR3 sequence is CASSYRHLDEQYF. The CDR3 DNA reads as TGTGCCAGCAGTTACAGACATCTGGACGAGCAGTACTTC. The chain couples TRBV6-5 to TRBJ2-7; D call uncertain. The ends were cut back, 2 bases at V and 5 bases at J, with 10 bases in the middle. The CDR3 totals 13 residues. CDR1 and CDR2 (germline): MNHEY, SVGAGI.

The V and J genes are TRBV5-4 and TRBJ1-5; maybe TRBD1 (5 bases). V was trimmed by 4 bases and J by 4 bases, leaving 15 bases between them. Germline CDR1 reads SGHNT; CDR2 reads YYREEE (reference sequence). This CDR3 region has 15 residues. The CDR3 coding sequence is TGTGCCAGCAGCCCCTGGCCAGGGTCTAATCAGCCCCAGCATTTT. Protein sequence: CASSPWPGSNQPQHF.